The source of this T cell receptor (beta chain) is a study of cytomegalovirus exposure and HLA in healthy donors. The study, taken as a whole, reports: In an earlier analysis, productive rearrangement rates for most beta V segments clustered near 87% or 30%. Specificity for CMV antigens was confirmed in vitro for a few of the CMV-associated chains. In a later analysis, DRB1 alleles had the most associated TCRs; HLA-C alleles the fewest.

With respect to this clone: Its target is unknown.

Donors were ostensibly healthy at sampling, although undocumented immune exposures were probable. PCR was performed using 60 Vbeta and 13 Jbeta primers. Some clones are missing from TCRdb's copy, which holds only in-frame ones; the method was immunoSEQ multiplex PCR. The sample records around 130,000 clones, 70% to 80% being singletons. CDR1 is KGHSH and CDR2 is LQKENI in the germline V gene. V lost 4 bases, J lost 5 bases, and 7 bases stayed unmatched. This CDR3 is 14 amino acids long. The TCR comes from a man between 25 and 39 years old in good health and CMV-seronegative. Sample: PBMCs. V is TRBV18 and J is TRBJ2-7; 8 nucleotides match TRBD1. As DNA, the CDR3 is TGTGCCAGCTCACTGGACAGGGTTAGTCACGAGCAGTACTTC. This translates into CASSLDRVSHEQYF.